Below are 2 T cell receptor beta chains sequenced from a single sample in a study of spatial heterogeneity in lung cancer. Via MiXCR, TCRdb re-called the 5' RACE reads, giving one row per CDR3 protein. Of tens of thousands of distinct CDR3 sequences listed, roughly 15% are singletons. Noted time point: sample taken at primary tumor resection. Unsorted samples of tumor, nontumor lung or frozen PBMC had their whole RNA sequenced. The sample was PBMCs, taken at surgery. The receptors shown here come from a male donor with early-stage non-small cell lung cancer.

This clonotype was recorded at least ten times. The chain employs TRBV5-1 and TRBJ2-1, with 10 positions matching TRBD2. Germline-derived CDR1 and CDR2 are SGHRS and YFSETQ. The CDR3 contains 17 residues. The trim removed 3 bases at V and 7 bases at J, leaving 13 bases unmatched. CDR3 region: CASSYDSASGSSNEQFF. As DNA, the CDR3 is TGCGCCAGCAGCTACGACTCGGCTAGCGGGAGTAGTAATGAGCAGTTCTTC.

There are many counts of this clonotype. The rearrangement uses TRBV30 and TRBJ2-1; TRBD2 matches at 9 bases. CDR1 and CDR2 from the germline V gene are GTSNPN and SVGIG (reference sequence). There are 19 residues in the CDR3. V lost 2 bases, J lost 6 bases, and 20 bases stayed unmatched. This CDR3 reads CAWSWRLAAPEGTLNEQFF. For the CDR3, the DNA is TGTGCCTGGAGTTGGAGACTAGCGGCTCCGGAGGGTACACTCAATGAGCAGTTCTTC.